This record looks at one TCR beta chain sequence and its context. The antigen remains unidentified. This record comes from a study of cytomegalovirus exposure and HLA in healthy donors. TCRdb's copy holds only in-frame clones and misses some; the assay was immunoSEQ multiplex PCR. Of under 200,000 clones in the sample, roughly 90% were seen once. V shed 2 bases, J shed 5 bases, and the junction held 3 bases outside the gene matches. The germline V gene encodes CDR1 SNHLY and CDR2 FYNNEI. The CDR3 runs to 15 residues. Separation from the roughly 700-subject first cohort characterized the roughly 120-subject validation cohort, to which the donors belonged. General observations from the study: Among the CMV-associated chains, three were confirmed in vitro as specific for CMV antigens. The classifier, whose performance was assessed in both the original and validation cohorts, reportedly diagnosed cytomegalovirus status with high specificity and sensitivity. Most TCRs appeared rarely, but some public TCRs recurred in many donors.

This sequence joins TRBV2 and TRBJ2-2; 9 bases match TRBD1. This TCR was recovered from a woman under 30 in good health and CMV-seronegative. The sequencing input was PBMCs. CDR3 sequence reads: CASSETGQGTGELFF. The DNA for the CDR3 is TGTGCCAGCAGTGAAACAGGACAGGGGACCGGGGAGCTGTTTTTT.